Shown below are 32 T cell receptor beta chains from a single sample sequenced in a study of cytomegalovirus exposure and HLA in healthy donors. Primers: 60 Vbeta forward and 13 Jbeta reverse. Repertoires were generated with immunoSEQ multiplex PCR, while TCRdb's copy carries only in-frame clones and drops some. The sample lists about 85,000 clones; 75% to 85% were seen once. Sequences were obtained from PBMCs. The source of these receptors is a man between 45 and 60 years old in good health and CMV-seropositive.

The V call is TRBV4-1, the J call TRBJ2-7, with D perhaps TRBD1 (5 bases). V dropped 4 bases and J dropped 3 bases, with 13 bases sitting between them. Germline V gives CDR1 MGHRA, CDR2 YSYEKL. The CDR3 is 14 residues long. The DNA of the CDR3 is TGCGCCAGCAGCCCTTCACGGACACTCTACGAGCAGTACTTC. Protein sequence: CASSPSRTLYEQYF.

The CDR3 is CSVKGTGGSGYYGYTF. In DNA, the CDR3 is TGCAGCGTTAAGGGGACAGGGGGCTCGGGGTACTATGGCTACACCTTC. The chain has TRBV29-1 and TRBJ1-2; TRBD1 matches at 12 bases. V trimming: 5 bases; J trimming: 3 bases; junction bases outside the gene matches: 10. Germline V gives CDR1 SQVTM, CDR2 ANQGSEA. This CDR3 has 16 amino acids.

The chain couples TRBV7-9 to TRBJ2-7; TRBD1 agrees at 9 bases. CDR3 size: 15 residues. CDR1 and CDR2 (germline): SEHNR, FQNEAQ (reference sequence). V shed 6 bases, J shed 3 bases, and the junction held 9 bases outside the gene matches. The CDR3 sequence: CASSNTGQGFYEQYF. The CDR3 bases are TGTGCCAGCAGTAATACTGGACAGGGGTTCTACGAGCAGTACTTC.

The chain carries TRBV6-5 and TRBJ2-3, with TRBD2 matching over 7 bases. The CDR3 is made up of 13 amino acids. The V gene end was trimmed by 7 bases and the J gene end by 4 bases; junction bases not matched to a gene: 5. The germline CDR1 and CDR2 sequences are MNHEY and SVGAGI. The CDR3 DNA sequence: TGTGCCAGCACGGCTAGCGGCGCAGATACGCAGTATTTT. It encodes CASTASGADTQYF.

This clone was detected a few times. One junction end does not reproduce the germline sequence, and a read error may be involved. CDR3 region: CSSSEMTRLVTGELFF. The DNA of the CDR3 is TGTTCCAGCAGCGAAATGACTAGGCTCGTAACCGGGGAGCTGTTTTTT. The rearrangement uses TRBV7-9 and TRBJ2-2; perhaps TRBD2 as D (6 bases). CDR1 SEHNR and CDR2 FQNEAQ come from the germline V gene (reference sequence). The CDR3 loop spans 16 amino acids.

The chain uses TRBV7-2 and TRBJ2-1; weak D call: TRBD2 (6 bases). V lost 7 bases and J 4 bases, leaving 14 bases between the germline ends. Germline CDR1 SGHTA, CDR2 FQGNSA. The CDR3 spans 14 residues. The CDR3 DNA reads as TGTGCCAGCACCTCACTAGCAGTTTACAATGAGCAGTTCTTC. The encoded protein is CASTSLAVYNEQFF.

J is TRBJ1-6 and V is TRBV30; 7 bases align to TRBD1. CDR1 and CDR2 from the germline V gene are GTSNPN and SVGIG (reference sequence). There are 15 residues in the CDR3. V trimming: 1 base; J trimming: 7 bases; junction bases outside the gene matches: 7. The CDR3 spells CAWSADRVVNSPLHF. CDR3 DNA: TGTGCCTGGAGTGCCGACAGGGTGGTCAATTCACCCCTCCACTTT.

The chain uses TRBV7-8 and TRBJ2-1; perhaps TRBD1 as D (6 bases). CDR3 length equals 18 residues. Deletions cut 6 bases from V and 7 bases from J, with 28 bases between. Germline lookup yields CDR1 SGHVS and CDR2 FQNEAQ. CDR3 region: CASSYTNSPSGTNNEQFF. CDR3 sequence (DNA): TGTGCCAGCAGTTACACCAATTCCCCGTCCGGGACAAATAATGAGCAGTTCTTC.

This clone was found a few times. The V gene is TRBV5-4, the J gene TRBJ2-3; 12 bases are a match to TRBD2. Trimming cost V 5 bases and J 5 bases; bases outside gene matches: 3. The length of the CDR3 is 14 residues. The germline V gene encodes CDR1 SGHNT and CDR2 YYREEE (reference sequence). The CDR3 DNA is TGTGCCAGCAGTCTAGCGGGAGGGATAGATACGCAGTATTTT. Residues: CASSLAGGIDTQYF.

This chain uses TRBV7-6 with TRBJ2-7; TRBD1 aligns across 9 bases. CDR3 length: 17 residues. Per the germline V gene, CDR1 is SGHVS and CDR2 is FNYEAQ. With 2 bases clipped from V and 3 bases from J, the junction kept 11 bases outside the gene matches. Here the CDR3 DNA reads TGTGCCAGCAGCTTAAGGTTGGCGGGACAGGGAGTCTACGAGCAGTACTTC. This sequence encodes CASSLRLAGQGVYEQYF.

The J gene is TRBJ2-5, the V gene TRBV29-1, with TRBD2 matching 13 bases. The CDR3 has 17 amino acids. Trimming removed 6 bases from V and 5 bases from J; junction bases left unmatched: 15. The germline CDR1 and CDR2 sequences are SQVTM and ANQGSEA. CDR3 DNA: TGCAGCGTCGACCCCGGGAGGACTAGCGGGAGTCTGGAGACCCAGTACTTC. Protein: CSVDPGRTSGSLETQYF.

Note on this clone: The sample holds other DNA sequences that translate to the same CDR3. The V gene is TRBV25-1, the J gene TRBJ2-1; D is perhaps TRBD2 (6 bases). In germline, CDR1 is MGHDK, CDR2 SYGVNS. Trimming cost V 7 bases and J 0 bases, with 13 bases left between them. There are 15 residues in the CDR3. CDR3 nucleotide sequence: TGTGCCAGCACCCAGTGGGGGGACTCCTACAATGAGCAGTTCTTC. As protein: CASTQWGDSYNEQFF.

This clone was detected a few times. This chain links TRBV5-1 with TRBJ2-7; D uncertain. V was cut by 1 base and J by 3 bases, with 8 bases left in between. The CDR3 is made up of 13 amino acids. CDR1 and CDR2 from the germline V gene are SGHRS and YFSETQ. The CDR3 nucleotides read TGCGCCAGCAGCTTGTACCCAGACTACGAGCAGTACTTC. Its translation: CASSLYPDYEQYF.

J is TRBJ1-1 and V is TRBV4-2; a possible D gene is TRBD1 (6 bases). This CDR3 has 16 amino acids. Per the germline V gene, CDR1 is LGHNA and CDR2 is YNFKEQ. The V gene lost 1 base and the J gene lost 3 bases, with 15 bases spanning the gap. The CDR3 DNA is TGTGCCAGCAGCCAAGCGGGACAAGGGCTCTACACTGAAGCTTTCTTT. Translated: CASSQAGQGLYTEAFF.

CDR3 sequence: CAISEGLAVSSYEQYF. The CDR3 region has the DNA TGTGCCATCAGTGAGGGACTAGCGGTAAGCTCCTACGAGCAGTACTTC. This rearrangement joins TRBV10-3 to TRBJ2-7; 10 bases are shared with TRBD2. Germline trimming cut 2 bases from V and 0 bases from J; bases unmatched to any gene: 4. The CDR3 totals 16 residues. Germline V gene sequence: CDR1 ENHRY, CDR2 SYGVKD.

The chain employs TRBV29-1 and TRBJ2-2; D not certain. The germline CDR1 and CDR2 sequences are SQVTM and ANQGSEA. V lost 4 bases and J 4 bases, leaving 4 bases between the germline ends. This CDR3 has 11 residues. Here the CDR3 reads CSVVLTGELFF. CDR3 DNA: TGCAGCGTTGTTCTCACCGGGGAGCTGTTTTTT.

The chain joins TRBV5-1 to TRBJ2-5, with D hard to call. Germline V CDR1 and CDR2: SGHRS, YFSETQ. The CDR3 length is 11 residues. The V end lost 4 bases, the J end lost 5 bases, and 6 bases lay between the germline ends. The CDR3 region has the DNA TGCGCCAGCAGCGAAGAGGAGACCCAGTACTTC. Protein: CASSEEETQYF. The full variable domain, its missing parts supplied by reference TRBV5-1 and TRBJ2-5, is KAGVTQTPRYLIKTRGQQVTLSCSPISGHRSVSWYQQTPGQGLQFLFEYFSETQRNKGNFPGRFSGRQFSNSRSEMNVSTLELGDSALYLCASSEEETQYFGPGTRLLVL.

The chain is built from TRBV5-6 and TRBJ1-1; 7 positions match TRBD1. This CDR3 has 18 residues. Losses at the gene ends were 1 base for V and 10 bases for J; bases not matched to a gene: 22. Germline CDR1 and CDR2: SGHDT and YYEEEE. DNA for the CDR3: TGTGCCAGCAGCTTGTCTTTGTTTGGCGTCGGGACAGCAGGTGTAGCTTTCTTT. This codes for CASSLSLFGVGTAGVAFF.

The chain is built from TRBV7-6 and TRBJ2-1, with D possibly matching TRBD2 (5 bases). Trimming left V 5 bases short and J 9 bases short, with 8 bases between. CDR3 length: 11 residues. Germline assignment: CDR1 SGHVS and CDR2 FNYEAQ. In DNA form, the CDR3 reads TGTGCCAGCAGCCCAGGAGGTGAGCAGTTCTTC. This translates into CASSPGGEQFF.

V is TRBV19 and J is TRBJ2-2, with TRBD2 matching 10 bases. This CDR3 contains 18 residues. CDR1 and CDR2 (germline): LNHDA, SQIVND (reference sequence). The J segment lost 4 bases and the V segment lost 3 bases, leaving 11 bases of the junction unmatched. The CDR3 coding sequence is TGTGCCAGTAGTATCTTAGTGAGCGGGAGGGCCGGCACCGGGGAGCTGTTTTTT. It specifies CASSILVSGRAGTGELFF.

The V and J genes are TRBV10-2 and TRBJ2-3; D is perhaps TRBD1 (7 bases). Trimming left V 0 bases short and J 2 bases short, with 21 bases between. CDR1 is WSHSY, CDR2 SAAADI, per germline. The CDR3 runs 19 residues. CDR3 sequence: CASSESSSGQAGNTDTQYF. For the CDR3, the DNA is TGCGCCAGCAGTGAGTCCTCCTCCGGACAGGCGGGAAACACAGATACGCAGTATTTT.

The J gene is TRBJ2-7, the V gene TRBV27; TRBD1 aligns across 9 bases. CDR3 length equals 15 residues. Germline assignment: CDR1 MNHEY and CDR2 SMNVEV (reference sequence). Trimming removed 5 bases from V and 9 bases from J; junction bases left unmatched: 14. The DNA of the CDR3 is TGTGCCAGCAGTCCTGGTGGGACAGGGTGGGTCGGGCAGTACTTC. Translating it yields CASSPGGTGWVGQYF.

This rearrangement joins TRBV10-3 to TRBJ2-5, with a weak D call TRBD2 (7 bases). Per germline, CDR1 ENHRY and CDR2 SYGVKD. The length of the CDR3 is 15 residues. Deletions cut 10 bases from V and 3 bases from J, with 21 bases between. In nucleotides, the CDR3 is TGTGCCACCTCCCACCCGGGGGGACAAAAAGAGACCCAGTACTTC. This encodes CATSHPGGQKETQYF.

The rearrangement uses TRBV7-9 and TRBJ2-1; 13 bases match TRBD2. J lost 4 bases, V lost 5 bases, and 2 bases had no gene match. Germline lookup yields CDR1 SEHNR and CDR2 FQNEAQ (reference sequence). The CDR3 extends over 15 amino acids. The CDR3 coding sequence is TGTGCCAGCAGCCGGACTAGCGGGAGATACAATGAGCAGTTCTTC. Its translation: CASSRTSGRYNEQFF. Looking up the rest from reference TRBV7-9 and TRBJ2-1 gives the full variable domain: DTGVSQNPRHKITKRGQNVTFRCDPISEHNRLYWYRQTLGQGPEFLTYFQNEAQLEKSRLLSDRFSAERPKGSFSTLEIQRTEQGDSAMYLCASSRTSGRYNEQFFGPGTRLTVL.

The V and J genes are TRBV7-2 and TRBJ2-3; 11 bases are a match to TRBD2. CDR3 length equals 17 residues. Losses at the gene ends were 8 bases for V and 2 bases for J; bases not matched to a gene: 12. Germline CDR1 and CDR2: SGHTA and FQGNSA. This CDR3 is CASSALRLAGNTDTQYF. CDR3 sequence (DNA): TGTGCCAGCTCGGCTCTTCGACTAGCGGGGAACACAGATACGCAGTATTTT. Full variable domain (missing parts from reference TRBV7-2 and TRBJ2-3): GAGVSQSPSNKVTEKGKDVELRCDPISGHTALYWYRQSLGQGLEFLIYFQGNSAPDKSGLPSDRFSAERTGGSVSTLTIQRTQQEDSAVYLCASSALRLAGNTDTQYFGPGTRLTVL.

CDR3 sequence reads: CASSVTGGADNEQFF. The CDR3, as DNA: TGTGCCAGCAGCGTCACAGGGGGCGCTGACAATGAGCAGTTCTTC. The chain joins TRBV9 to TRBJ2-1; 9 bases map to TRBD1. The V gene's germline CDR1 is SGDLS and CDR2 YYNGEE. CDR3 length equals 15 residues. Unmatched junction bases numbered 5, after V lost 2 bases and J lost 5 bases.

This clone was observed a handful of times. The genes are TRBV10-1 and TRBJ1-5; TRBD1 matches 9 bases. Germline CDR1 WNHNN, CDR2 SYGVQD (reference sequence). This CDR3 has 19 residues. Trimming took 2 bases from V and 2 from J; bases not matched to a gene: 13. CDR3 sequence reads: CASSEDRGMFFGGNQPQHF. The DNA for the CDR3 is TGCGCCAGCAGTGAGGACAGGGGGATGTTTTTTGGTGGCAATCAGCCCCAGCATTTT.

V is TRBV5-1 and J is TRBJ2-3; TRBD1 matches at 7 bases. The length of the CDR3 is 15 residues. With 2 bases clipped from V and 6 bases from J, the junction kept 9 bases outside the gene matches. Germline loops: CDR1 SGHRS, CDR2 YFSETQ. The CDR3 loop is CASSLQGLQVDTQYF. CDR3 DNA: TGCGCCAGCAGCTTACAGGGGCTCCAGGTGGATACGCAGTATTTT.

The rearrangement links TRBV15 to TRBJ2-1; 9 nucleotides align to TRBD2. Germline CDR1 reads LNHNV; CDR2 reads YYDKDF (reference sequence). V lost 0 bases to trimming and J lost 3 bases; unmatched junction nucleotides: 6. This CDR3 is built from 17 residues. Here the CDR3 DNA reads TGTGCCACCAGCAGAGATAGGAGACTAGCGGTCTACAATGAGCAGTTCTTC. This translates into CATSRDRRLAVYNEQFF. The entire variable domain, with the rest obtained from reference TRBV15 and TRBJ2-1, is as follows: DAMVIQNPRYQVTQFGKPVTLSCSQTLNHNVMYWYQQKSSQAPKLLFHYYDKDFNNEADTPDNFQSRRPNTSFCFLDIRSPGLGDTAMYLCATSRDRRLAVYNEQFFGPGTRLTVL.

The rearrangement joins TRBV5-4 to TRBJ2-1; a possible D gene is TRBD2 (6 bases). Trimming removed 9 bases at V and 4 bases at J, with 17 bases between. Per the germline V gene, CDR1 is SGHNT and CDR2 is YYREEE (reference sequence). The CDR3 extends over 14 amino acids. CDR3 protein: CATGGSDPYNEQFF. The CDR3 DNA follows: TGTGCCACTGGAGGGAGCGACCCATACAATGAGCAGTTCTTC.

The rearrangement joins TRBV19 to TRBJ1-5; no definite D call. Germline V gene sequence: CDR1 LNHDA, CDR2 SQIVND (reference sequence). The CDR3 has 13 residues. V dropped 6 bases and J dropped 9 bases, with 15 bases sitting between them. The CDR3 is CASSPWPDGPQHF. As DNA, the CDR3 is TGTGCCAGTAGCCCATGGCCAGATGGGCCCCAGCATTTT.

The rearrangement joins TRBV30 to TRBJ1-5; D may be TRBD1 (6 bases). Trimming left V 3 bases short and J 2 bases short, with 14 bases between. CDR1 is GTSNPN, CDR2 SVGIG, per germline (reference sequence). The CDR3 has 15 amino acids. CDR3 sequence (DNA): TGTGCCTGGAGGTATGGGGGGGCAGGCAATCAGCCCCAGCATTTT. Its translation: CAWRYGGAGNQPQHF.